The 23 T cell receptor beta chains presented below share a single source sample, sequenced in a study of identical twins. TCRdb independently ran MiXCR on the 5' RACE reads; one entry per CDR3 protein. This sample has about 330,000 distinct CDR3 sequences, with 9% to 15% found just once. The same specimen was also included in a second study, on yellow fever vaccine responses in identical twins.

The sample was CD8+ T cells sorted from blood. Source of these receptors: a woman in her late teens or twenties in good health.

V gene TRBV5-1 combines with J gene TRBJ2-1; tentative D call: TRBD1 (6 bases). The CDR3 sequence is 17 residues long. V was trimmed by 3 bases and J by 1 base, leaving 17 bases between them. The germline gives CDR1 SGHRS, CDR2 YFSETQ. CDR3 DNA sequence: TGCGCCAGCAGCTCAGATATCAGGGGCTATTCCTACAATGAGCAGTTCTTC. Its translation is CASSSDIRGYSYNEQFF.

In this sample, this clonotype turned up a few times. The CDR3 here is CSATGVSYNEQFF. The CDR3 nucleotides read TGCAGCGCGACAGGGGTTTCCTACAATGAGCAGTTCTTC. V gene TRBV29-1 combines with J gene TRBJ2-1, with 8 bases aligning to TRBD1. Looked up from germline, CDR1 is SQVTM and CDR2 is ANQGSEA. The V segment lost 7 bases and the J segment 1 base; nucleotides outside the gene matches: 3. The CDR3 spans 13 residues.

CDR3 sequence reads: CASSQSFRSSYNEQFF. The CDR3 nucleotides read TGTGCCAGCAGCCAAAGCTTTAGAAGCTCCTACAATGAGCAGTTCTTC. This chain uses TRBV14 with TRBJ2-1; D unclear. The CDR3 consists of 16 residues. Germline assignment: CDR1 SGHDN and CDR2 FVKESK. Trimming removed 2 bases at V and 0 bases at J, with 11 bases between.

The rearrangement links TRBV4-1 to TRBJ2-4; the match to TRBD2 covers 9 bases. The germline V gene encodes CDR1 MGHRA and CDR2 YSYEKL. The CDR3 totals 19 residues. Trimming at V came to 0 bases and at J to 8 bases, leaving 17 bases not matched to a gene. CDR3 nucleotide sequence: TGCGCCAGCAGCCAAGAGGGAGGGCCGCTTAGCGGGAGATCGGACATTCAGTACTTC. It encodes CASSQEGGPLSGRSDIQYF.

In this sample, this clonotype turned up a few times. The chain recombines TRBV7-9 with TRBJ2-7; D gene uncertain. Per the germline V gene, CDR1 is SEHNR and CDR2 is FQNEAQ (reference sequence). This CDR3 comprises 13 residues. With 4 bases removed from V and 6 bases from J, the gap between germline ends came to 13 bases. DNA of the CDR3: TGTGCCAGCAGCTCCGGACCGCTGAGCGAGCAGTACTTC. Its protein product is CASSSGPLSEQYF.

This clonotype was counted many times. The chain couples TRBV20-1 to TRBJ2-3; 8 positions agree with TRBD2. The V and J ends lost 6 bases and 7 bases, in that order; junction bases with no gene match: 18. CDR3 length equals 16 residues. Germline loops: CDR1 DFQATT, CDR2 SNEGSKA (reference sequence). In DNA, the CDR3 is TGCAGTGCCCGGGGCGGGAGGACCGACCCAAAATATACGCAGTATTTT. It yields the protein CSARGGRTDPKYTQYF.

This clonotype was seen a handful of times. The chain carries TRBV2 and TRBJ1-4, with D maybe TRBD1 (5 bases). With 6 bases removed from V and 5 bases from J, the gap between germline ends came to 10 bases. Per germline, CDR1 SNHLY and CDR2 FYNNEI. CDR3 length equals 13 residues. The CDR3 sequence is CASRDTGNEKLFF. CDR3 nucleotides: TGTGCCAGCAGGGACACGGGGAATGAAAAACTGTTTTTT.

At least ten counts were recorded for this clonotype. The DNA of the CDR3 is TGCGCCAGCAGCTCCCGGGACCGGACCTACAATGAGCAGTTCTTC. Its translation: CASSSRDRTYNEQFF. The chain joins TRBV5-1 to TRBJ2-1; the D gene could be TRBD1 or TRBD2 (5 bases each). Germline V gene data show CDR1 as SGHRS and CDR2 as YFSETQ. This CDR3 region has 15 residues. Deletions cut 3 bases from V and 2 bases from J, with 12 bases between.

This clonotype was counted only a few times. The chain has TRBV5-1 and TRBJ1-1; maybe TRBD1 (6 bases). The CDR3 runs to 15 residues. The ends were cut back, 3 bases at V and 4 bases at J, with 16 bases in the middle. CDR1 is SGHRS, CDR2 YFSETQ, per germline. The CDR3 nucleotides read TGCGCCAGCAGCTCCCCAGGGGTCGGGGGCACTGAAGCTTTCTTT. This gives the protein CASSSPGVGGTEAFF.

The rearrangement links TRBV2 to TRBJ1-5; tentatively, D is TRBD1 (6 bases). The CDR3 sequence is 15 residues long. In germline, CDR1 is SNHLY, CDR2 FYNNEI. Trimming pared 0 bases from V and 6 bases from J, leaving 12 bases between. The CDR3 here is CASSEALQGSQPQHF. DNA for the CDR3: TGTGCCAGCAGTGAAGCGTTGCAGGGGAGTCAGCCCCAGCATTTT.

This clonotype has just a few counts. This chain joins TRBV2 and TRBJ2-7; D remains unclear. V was cut by 3 bases and J by 0 bases, with 9 bases left in between. Germline CDR1 is SNHLY and CDR2 is FYNNEI. The CDR3 contains 14 residues. CDR3 coding DNA: TGTGCCAGCAGTGAGGGTGGGAACTCCTACGAGCAGTACTTC. Its protein is CASSEGGNSYEQYF. The full variable domain, with the rest looked up from reference TRBV2 and TRBJ2-7, is EPEVTQTPSHQVTQMGQEVILRCVPISNHLYFYWYRQILGQKVEFLVSFYNNEISEKSEIFDDQFSVERPDGSNFTLKIRSTKLEDSAMYFCASSEGGNSYEQYFGPGTRLTVT.

This clonotype has a handful of counts. The chain is built from TRBV25-1 and TRBJ2-7; perhaps TRBD2 as D (5 bases). From germline, CDR1 is MGHDK and CDR2 SYGVNS. V was cut by 4 bases and J by 5 bases, with 6 bases left in between. There are 11 residues in the CDR3. As DNA, the CDR3 is TGTGCCAGCAGTGCTAGCCACGAGCAGTACTTC. Its protein product is CASSASHEQYF.

This clonotype was seen ten or more times. The CDR3 region has the DNA TGCAGTGCTAGAGATGGCCAGACGGGAACAGATACGCAGTATTTT. Translating gives CSARDGQTGTDTQYF. The chain couples TRBV20-1 to TRBJ2-3, with D perhaps matching TRBD2 (5 bases). Trimming shortened V by 0 bases and J by 3 bases, and 13 bases separated the two germline ends. This CDR3 spans 15 amino acids. The germline gives CDR1 DFQATT, CDR2 SNEGSKA (reference sequence).

This clonotype occurred a few times. This chain links TRBV6-5 with TRBJ2-3, with 9 bases fitting TRBD1. V shed 2 bases, J shed 2 bases, and the junction held 2 bases outside the gene matches. Germline V gene sequence: CDR1 MNHEY, CDR2 SVGAGI. The CDR3 covers 15 residues. The CDR3 DNA reads TGTGCCAGCAGTTACGGACAGGGGCTCACAGATACGCAGTATTTT. Its protein product is CASSYGQGLTDTQYF.

This clonotype was seen a few times. The J gene is TRBJ2-3, the V gene TRBV11-2; 8 positions match TRBD2. The CDR3 has 14 residues. Germline loops: CDR1 SGHAT, CDR2 FQNNGV. Trimming cost V 1 base and J 4 bases; bases outside gene matches: 1. Here the CDR3 DNA reads TGTGCCAGCAGCTTAGGCGGGGGGCCAGATACGCAGTATTTT. As protein: CASSLGGGPDTQYF.

Only a few counts were recorded for this clonotype. The V and J genes are TRBV15 and TRBJ2-2; 7 bases map to TRBD2. This CDR3 has 15 residues. Germline V gives CDR1 LNHNV, CDR2 YYDKDF (reference sequence). The V gene end was trimmed by 4 bases and the J gene end by 3 bases; junction bases not matched to a gene: 5. This CDR3 is CATSTGRGYTGELFF. The CDR3 region has the DNA TGTGCCACCAGCACCGGGCGGGGGTACACCGGGGAGCTGTTTTTT. The full variable domain, completed using reference TRBV15 and TRBJ2-2, is DAMVIQNPRYQVTQFGKPVTLSCSQTLNHNVMYWYQQKSSQAPKLLFHYYDKDFNNEADTPDNFQSRRPNTSFCFLDIRSPGLGDTAMYLCATSTGRGYTGELFFGEGSRLTVL.

Many counts were recorded for this clonotype. The V gene is TRBV3-1, the J gene TRBJ1-6; weak D call: TRBD1 (5 bases). Germline CDR1 is LGHDT and CDR2 is YNNKEL (reference sequence). The germline V and J ends were trimmed by 4 bases and 7 bases, with 14 bases remaining between them. The CDR3 contains 15 residues. The CDR3 sequence is CASSLAGRANSPLHF. In DNA form, the CDR3 reads TGTGCCAGCAGCCTGGCAGGGAGGGCAAATTCACCCCTCCACTTT.

Only a few counts were recorded for this clonotype. The chain links TRBV27 to TRBJ1-2; D might be TRBD1 (6 bases). V was clipped by 6 bases and J by 0 bases, with 8 bases between them. This CDR3 has 13 residues. CDR1 and CDR2 from the germline V gene are MNHEY and SMNVEV (reference sequence). The CDR3 coding sequence is TGTGCCAGCAGCGGACAGTCTAACTATGGCTACACCTTC. Translating it yields CASSGQSNYGYTF.

The chain links TRBV11-2 to TRBJ2-2, with a weak D call TRBD2 (5 bases). CDR3 length equals 11 residues. The germline gives CDR1 SGHAT, CDR2 FQNNGV. The V gene lost 10 bases and the J gene lost 7 bases, with 10 bases spanning the gap. The CDR3 coding sequence is TGTGCCACCCGGGGTATCGGGGAGCTGTTTTTT. Encoded protein: CATRGIGELFF.

The chain joins TRBV15 to TRBJ1-1, with 8 bases fitting TRBD1. The CDR3 has 15 amino acids. Germline values: CDR1 LNHNV, CDR2 YYDKDF (reference sequence). Losses at the gene ends were 5 bases for V and 0 bases for J; bases not matched to a gene: 5. CDR3 sequence: CATSPRDRMNTEAFF. In nucleotides, the CDR3 is TGTGCCACCAGCCCCCGGGACAGGATGAACACTGAAGCTTTCTTT.

This clonotype came up a few times. This chain uses TRBV6-4 with TRBJ2-1; tentatively, D is TRBD1 or TRBD2 (5 bases each). The CDR3 loop spans 13 amino acids. Deletions cut 5 bases from V and 6 bases from J, with 11 bases between. Germline CDR1 reads MRHNA; CDR2 reads SNTAGT. The CDR3 sequence: CASSRDGVNEQFF. Written as DNA, the CDR3 is TGTGCCAGCAGTCGGGACGGGGTCAATGAGCAGTTCTTC.

This clonotype was detected many times. This chain joins TRBV12-3 or TRBV12-4 and TRBJ1-5, with 7 bases matching TRBD1. Losses at the gene ends were 6 bases for V and 7 bases for J; bases not matched to a gene: 9. There are 14 residues in the CDR3. The CDR3 coding sequence is TGTGCCAGCAGCCCAGGGGGGGGACGGCAGCCCCAGCATTTT. Translating gives CASSPGGGRQPQHF.

The genes are TRBV7-9 and TRBJ1-1, with a possible D match to TRBD1 (6 bases). This CDR3 spans 15 amino acids. Germline V CDR1 and CDR2: SEHNR, FQNEAQ (reference sequence). Deletions cut 0 bases from V and 3 bases from J, with 11 bases between. The CDR3 nucleotides are TGTGCCAGCAGCTTAGCACAGGGAGAGGACACTGAAGCTTTCTTT. Translated, it gives CASSLAQGEDTEAFF.